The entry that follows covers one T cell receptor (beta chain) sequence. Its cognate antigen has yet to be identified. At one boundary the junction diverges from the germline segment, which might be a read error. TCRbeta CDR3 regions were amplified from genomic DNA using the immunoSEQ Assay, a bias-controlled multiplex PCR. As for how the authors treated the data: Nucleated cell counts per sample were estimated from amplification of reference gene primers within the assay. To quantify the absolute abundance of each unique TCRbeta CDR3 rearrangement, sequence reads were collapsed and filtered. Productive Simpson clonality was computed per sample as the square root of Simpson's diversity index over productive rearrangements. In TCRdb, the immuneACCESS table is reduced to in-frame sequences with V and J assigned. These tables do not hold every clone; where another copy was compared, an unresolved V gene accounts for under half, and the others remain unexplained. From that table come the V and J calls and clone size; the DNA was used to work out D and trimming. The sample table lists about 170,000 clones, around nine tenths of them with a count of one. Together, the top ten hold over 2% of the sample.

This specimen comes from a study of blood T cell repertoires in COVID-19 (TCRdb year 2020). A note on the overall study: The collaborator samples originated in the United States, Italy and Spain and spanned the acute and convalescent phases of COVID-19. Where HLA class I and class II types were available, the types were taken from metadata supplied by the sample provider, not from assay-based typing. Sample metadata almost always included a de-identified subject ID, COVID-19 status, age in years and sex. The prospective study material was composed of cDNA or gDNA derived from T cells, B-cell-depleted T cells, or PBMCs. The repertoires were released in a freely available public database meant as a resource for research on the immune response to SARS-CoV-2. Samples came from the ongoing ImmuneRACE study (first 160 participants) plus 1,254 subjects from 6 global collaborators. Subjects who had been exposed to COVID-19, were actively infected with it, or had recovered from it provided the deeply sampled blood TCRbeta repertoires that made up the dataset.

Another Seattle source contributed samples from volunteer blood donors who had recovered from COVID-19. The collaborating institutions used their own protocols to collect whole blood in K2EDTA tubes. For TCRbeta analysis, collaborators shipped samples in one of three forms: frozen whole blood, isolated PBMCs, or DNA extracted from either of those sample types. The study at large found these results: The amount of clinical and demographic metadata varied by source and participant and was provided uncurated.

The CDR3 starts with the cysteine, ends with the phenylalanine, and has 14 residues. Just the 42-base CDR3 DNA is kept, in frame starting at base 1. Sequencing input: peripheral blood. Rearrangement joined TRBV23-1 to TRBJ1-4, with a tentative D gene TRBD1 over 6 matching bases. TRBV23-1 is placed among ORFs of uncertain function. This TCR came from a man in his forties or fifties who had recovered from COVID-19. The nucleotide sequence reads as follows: TGCGCCAGCACTCAACAGGGTATTAATGAAAAACTGTTTTTT. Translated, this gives CASTQQGINEKLFF.